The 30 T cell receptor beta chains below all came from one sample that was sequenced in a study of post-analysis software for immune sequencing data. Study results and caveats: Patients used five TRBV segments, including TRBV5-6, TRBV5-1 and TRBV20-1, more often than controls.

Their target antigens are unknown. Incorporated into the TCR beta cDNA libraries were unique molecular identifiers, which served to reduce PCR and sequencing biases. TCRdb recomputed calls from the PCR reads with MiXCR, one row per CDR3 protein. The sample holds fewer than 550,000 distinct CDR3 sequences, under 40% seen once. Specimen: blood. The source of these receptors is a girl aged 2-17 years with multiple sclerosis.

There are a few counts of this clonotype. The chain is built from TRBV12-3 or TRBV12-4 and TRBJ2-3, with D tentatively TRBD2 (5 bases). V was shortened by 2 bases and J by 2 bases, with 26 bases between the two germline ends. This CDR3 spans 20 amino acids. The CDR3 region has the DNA TGTGCCAGCAGTTTATTGATGGCGGGCCACAATTTTAAGTACACAGATACGCAGTATTTT. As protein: CASSLLMAGHNFKYTDTQYF.

CDR3 protein: CASRAHGSNTEAFF. The CDR3 region has the DNA TGTGCCAGCAGGGCCCACGGAAGTAACACTGAAGCTTTCTTT. This chain links TRBV6-5 with TRBJ1-1; D unclear. Trimming left V 6 bases short and J 2 bases short, with 13 bases between. The germline CDR1 and CDR2 sequences are MNHEY and SVGAGI. The CDR3 runs to 14 residues.

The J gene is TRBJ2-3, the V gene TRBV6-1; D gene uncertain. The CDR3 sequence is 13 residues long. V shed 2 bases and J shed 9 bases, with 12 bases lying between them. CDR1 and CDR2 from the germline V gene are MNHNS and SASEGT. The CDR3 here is CASSERVWATQYF. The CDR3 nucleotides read TGTGCCAGCAGTGAACGGGTTTGGGCGACGCAGTATTTT.

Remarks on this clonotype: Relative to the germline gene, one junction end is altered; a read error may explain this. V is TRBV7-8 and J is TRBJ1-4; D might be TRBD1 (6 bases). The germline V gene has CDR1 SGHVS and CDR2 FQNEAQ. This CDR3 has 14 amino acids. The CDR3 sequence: CASSPGGPNEKRFF. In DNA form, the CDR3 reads TGTGCCAGCAGCCCGGGGGGGCCTAATGAAAAACGGTTTTTT. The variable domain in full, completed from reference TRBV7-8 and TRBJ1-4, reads GAGVSQSPRYKVAKRGQDVALRCDPISGHVSLFWYQQALGQGPEFLTYFQNEAQLDKSGLPSDRFFAERPEGSVSTLKIQRTQQEDSAVYLCASSPGGPNEKRFFGSGTQLSVL.

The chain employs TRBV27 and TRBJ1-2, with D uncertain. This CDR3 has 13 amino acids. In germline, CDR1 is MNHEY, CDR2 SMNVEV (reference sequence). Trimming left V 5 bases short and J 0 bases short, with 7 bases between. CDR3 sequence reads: CASSKEPNYGYTF. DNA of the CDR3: TGTGCCAGCAGTAAGGAGCCTAACTATGGCTACACCTTC.

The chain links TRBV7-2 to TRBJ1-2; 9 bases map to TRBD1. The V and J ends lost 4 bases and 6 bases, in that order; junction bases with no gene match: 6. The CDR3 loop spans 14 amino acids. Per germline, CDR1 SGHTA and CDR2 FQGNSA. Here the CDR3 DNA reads TGTGCCAGCAGCTCAGGGACAGGGACAAATGGCTACACCTTC. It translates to CASSSGTGTNGYTF.

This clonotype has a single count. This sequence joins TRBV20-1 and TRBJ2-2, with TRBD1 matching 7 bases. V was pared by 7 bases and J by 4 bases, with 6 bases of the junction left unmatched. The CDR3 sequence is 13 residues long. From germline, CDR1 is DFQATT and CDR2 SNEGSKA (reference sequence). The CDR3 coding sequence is TGCAGTGGGGACAGATCCTCCACCGGGGAGCTGTTTTTT. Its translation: CSGDRSSTGELFF.

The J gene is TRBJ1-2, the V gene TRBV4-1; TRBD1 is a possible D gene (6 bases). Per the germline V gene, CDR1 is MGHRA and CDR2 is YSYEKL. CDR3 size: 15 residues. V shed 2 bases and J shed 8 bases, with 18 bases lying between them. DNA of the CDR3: TGCGCCAGCAGCCAACCACAGGGAAGTTTGGACGGCTACACCTTC. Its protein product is CASSQPQGSLDGYTF.

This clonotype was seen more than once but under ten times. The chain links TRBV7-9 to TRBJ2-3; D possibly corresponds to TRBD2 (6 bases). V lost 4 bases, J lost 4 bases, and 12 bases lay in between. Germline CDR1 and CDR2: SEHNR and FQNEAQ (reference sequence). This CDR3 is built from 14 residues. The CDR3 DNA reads TGTGCCAGCAGCTCGGGGGTATACGCAGATACGCAGTATTTT. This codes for CASSSGVYADTQYF.

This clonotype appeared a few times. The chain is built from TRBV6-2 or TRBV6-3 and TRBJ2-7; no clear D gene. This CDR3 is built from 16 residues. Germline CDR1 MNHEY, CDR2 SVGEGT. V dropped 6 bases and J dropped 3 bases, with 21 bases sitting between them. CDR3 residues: CASSLDLPGPLYEQYF. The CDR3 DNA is TGTGCCAGCAGCCTAGACCTACCTGGGCCGCTCTACGAGCAGTACTTC.

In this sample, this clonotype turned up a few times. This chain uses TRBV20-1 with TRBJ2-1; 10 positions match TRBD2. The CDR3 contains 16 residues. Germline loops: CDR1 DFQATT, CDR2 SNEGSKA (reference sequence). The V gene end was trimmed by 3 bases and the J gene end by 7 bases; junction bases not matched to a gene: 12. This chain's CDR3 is CSARYSGGLARNEQFF. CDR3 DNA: TGCAGTGCTAGGTACTCGGGGGGACTAGCGAGGAATGAGCAGTTCTTC.

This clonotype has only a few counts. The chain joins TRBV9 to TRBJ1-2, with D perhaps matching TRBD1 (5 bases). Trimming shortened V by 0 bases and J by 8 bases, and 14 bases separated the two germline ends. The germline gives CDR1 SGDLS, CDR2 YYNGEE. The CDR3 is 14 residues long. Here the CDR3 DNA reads TGTGCCAGCAGCGTAGCCAGGGTGGGCCGGGGCTACACCTTC. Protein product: CASSVARVGRGYTF.

CDR3 coding DNA: TGTGCCAGCTCACCACCGGGGGACAATCAGCCCCAGCATTTT. It yields the protein CASSPPGDNQPQHF. V and J are TRBV18 and TRBJ1-5, with D possibly TRBD1 on 5 matching bases. V lost 0 bases and J lost 3, with 6 bases in between. CDR1 and CDR2 (germline): KGHSH, LQKENI. The CDR3 is 14 residues long.

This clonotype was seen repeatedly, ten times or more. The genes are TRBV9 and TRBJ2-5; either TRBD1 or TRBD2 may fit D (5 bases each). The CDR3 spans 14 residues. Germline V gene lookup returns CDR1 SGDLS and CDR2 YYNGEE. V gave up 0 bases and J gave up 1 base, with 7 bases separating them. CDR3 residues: CASSVGGTQETQYF. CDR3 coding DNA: TGTGCCAGCAGCGTAGGAGGGACCCAAGAGACCCAGTACTTC. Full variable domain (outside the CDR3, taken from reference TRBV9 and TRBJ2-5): DSGVTQTPKHLITATGQRVTLRCSPRSGDLSVYWYQQSLDQGLQFLIQYYNGEERAKGNILERFSAQQFPDLHSELNLSSLELGDSALYFCASSVGGTQETQYFGPGTRLLVL.

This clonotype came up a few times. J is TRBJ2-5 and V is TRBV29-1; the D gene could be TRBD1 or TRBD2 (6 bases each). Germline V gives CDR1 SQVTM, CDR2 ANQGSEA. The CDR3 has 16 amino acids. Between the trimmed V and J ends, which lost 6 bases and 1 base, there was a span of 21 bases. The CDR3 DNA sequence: TGCAGCGTGGACCGGGGGCCCGGTGGGGGCCAAGAGACCCAGTACTTC. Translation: CSVDRGPGGGQETQYF.

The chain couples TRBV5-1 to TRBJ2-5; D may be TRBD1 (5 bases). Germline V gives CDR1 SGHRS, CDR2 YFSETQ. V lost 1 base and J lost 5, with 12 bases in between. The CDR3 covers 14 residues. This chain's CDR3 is CASSLFRGSETQYF. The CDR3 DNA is TGCGCCAGCAGCTTGTTTAGGGGATCGGAGACCCAGTACTTC.

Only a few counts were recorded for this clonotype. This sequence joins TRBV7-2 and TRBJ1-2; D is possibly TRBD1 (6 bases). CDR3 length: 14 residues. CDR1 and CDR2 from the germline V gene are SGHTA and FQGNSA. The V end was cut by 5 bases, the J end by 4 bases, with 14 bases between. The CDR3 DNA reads TGTGCCAGCAGCCCCGCAGGACAGCTCTATGGCTACACCTTC. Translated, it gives CASSPAGQLYGYTF.

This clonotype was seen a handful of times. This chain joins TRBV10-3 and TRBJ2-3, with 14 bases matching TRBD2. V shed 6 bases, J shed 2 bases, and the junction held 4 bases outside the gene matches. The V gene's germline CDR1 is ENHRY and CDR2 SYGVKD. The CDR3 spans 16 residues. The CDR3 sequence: CAIRTSGGAPTDTQYF. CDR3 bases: TGTGCCATCAGGACTAGCGGGGGGGCTCCCACAGATACGCAGTATTTT.

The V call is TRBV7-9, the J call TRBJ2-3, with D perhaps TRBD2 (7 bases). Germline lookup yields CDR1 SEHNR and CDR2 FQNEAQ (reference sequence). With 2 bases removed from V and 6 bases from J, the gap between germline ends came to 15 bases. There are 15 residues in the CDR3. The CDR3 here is CASSLLTGGHDTQYF. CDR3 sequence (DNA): TGTGCCAGCAGCTTATTAACGGGGGGACACGATACGCAGTATTTT.

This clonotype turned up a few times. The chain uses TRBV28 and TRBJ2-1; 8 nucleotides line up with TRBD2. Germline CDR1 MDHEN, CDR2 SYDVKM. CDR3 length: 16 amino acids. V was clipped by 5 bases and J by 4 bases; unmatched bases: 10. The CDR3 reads CASSASSAGDYNEQFF. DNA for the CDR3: TGTGCCAGCAGTGCCTCCTCAGCGGGGGATTACAATGAGCAGTTCTTC.

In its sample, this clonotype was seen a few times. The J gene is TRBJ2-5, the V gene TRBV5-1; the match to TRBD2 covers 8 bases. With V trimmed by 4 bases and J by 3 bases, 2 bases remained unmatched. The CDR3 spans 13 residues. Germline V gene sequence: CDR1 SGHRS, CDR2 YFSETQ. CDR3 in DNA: TGCGCCAGCAGCGGAGCGGGGGAAGAGACCCAGTACTTC. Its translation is CASSGAGEETQYF.

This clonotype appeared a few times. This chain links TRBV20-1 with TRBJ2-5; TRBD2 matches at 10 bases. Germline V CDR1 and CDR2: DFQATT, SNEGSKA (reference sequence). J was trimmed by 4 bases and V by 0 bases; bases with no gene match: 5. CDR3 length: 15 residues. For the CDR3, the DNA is TGCAGTGCTAGAGATCTTAGCGGGGGGTCAGAGACCCAGTACTTC. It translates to CSARDLSGGSETQYF.

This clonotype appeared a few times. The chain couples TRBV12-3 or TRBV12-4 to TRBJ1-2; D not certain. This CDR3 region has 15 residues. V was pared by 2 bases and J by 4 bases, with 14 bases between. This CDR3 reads CASSLSLSGSYGYTF. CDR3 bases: TGTGCCAGCAGTTTAAGCCTTAGCGGGTCCTATGGCTACACCTTC.

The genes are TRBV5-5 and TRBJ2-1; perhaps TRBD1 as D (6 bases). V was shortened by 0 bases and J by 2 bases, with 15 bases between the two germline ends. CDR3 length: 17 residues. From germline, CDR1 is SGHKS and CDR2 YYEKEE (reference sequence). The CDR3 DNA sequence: TGTGCCAGCAGCTTGGTGGGGGCGGGCACCACCTACAATGAGCAGTTCTTC. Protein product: CASSLVGAGTTYNEQFF.

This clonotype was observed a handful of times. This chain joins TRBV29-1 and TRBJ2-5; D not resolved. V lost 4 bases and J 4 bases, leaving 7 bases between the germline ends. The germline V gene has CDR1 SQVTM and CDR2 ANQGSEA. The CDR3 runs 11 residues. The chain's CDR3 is CSVGDGETQYF. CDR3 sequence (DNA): TGCAGCGTTGGAGACGGAGAGACCCAGTACTTC.

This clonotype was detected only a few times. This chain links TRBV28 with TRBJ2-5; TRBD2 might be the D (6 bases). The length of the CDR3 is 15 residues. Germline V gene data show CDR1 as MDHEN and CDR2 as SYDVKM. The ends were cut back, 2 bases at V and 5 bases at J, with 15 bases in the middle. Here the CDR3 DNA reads TGTGCCAGCAGTTTACGGGACTCAACGGCGGAGACCCAGTACTTC. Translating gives CASSLRDSTAETQYF.

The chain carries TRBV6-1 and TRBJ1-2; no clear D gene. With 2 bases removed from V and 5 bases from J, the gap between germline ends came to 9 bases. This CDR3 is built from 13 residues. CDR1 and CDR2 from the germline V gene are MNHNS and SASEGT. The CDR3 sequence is CASSEWSAYGYTF. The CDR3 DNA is TGTGCCAGCAGTGAATGGTCAGCTTATGGCTACACCTTC.

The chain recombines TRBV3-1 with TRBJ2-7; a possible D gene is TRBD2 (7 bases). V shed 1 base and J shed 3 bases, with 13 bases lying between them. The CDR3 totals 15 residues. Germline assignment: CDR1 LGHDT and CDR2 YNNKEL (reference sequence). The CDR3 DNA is TGTGCCAGCAGCCAAGGGGACGGGGGGCGCTACGAGCAGTACTTC. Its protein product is CASSQGDGGRYEQYF.

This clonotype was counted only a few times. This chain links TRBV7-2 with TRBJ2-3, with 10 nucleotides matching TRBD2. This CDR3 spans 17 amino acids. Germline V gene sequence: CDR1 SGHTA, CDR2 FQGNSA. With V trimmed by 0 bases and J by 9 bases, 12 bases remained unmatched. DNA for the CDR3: TGTGCCAGCAGCTTAGCTAGCGGGGGGCCACCACAGATAACGCAGTATTTT. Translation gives CASSLASGGPPQITQYF.

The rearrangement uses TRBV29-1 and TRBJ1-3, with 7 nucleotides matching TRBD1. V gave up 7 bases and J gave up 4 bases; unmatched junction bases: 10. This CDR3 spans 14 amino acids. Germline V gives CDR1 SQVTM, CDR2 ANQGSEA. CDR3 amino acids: CSGSSRGTGNTIYF. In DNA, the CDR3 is TGCAGCGGCTCGTCCAGGGGGACCGGAAACACCATATATTTT.